This passage covers 16 T cell receptor beta chains from one sample sequenced in a study of T cells after yellow fever vaccination. TCRdb fed the 5' RACE reads into MiXCR, producing one record per CDR3 protein. This sample has about 580,000 distinct CDR3 sequences, with roughly a sixth found just once. The sequencing used PBMCs, collected about 5 days after the first yellow fever vaccination. Receptors were obtained from a man aged 18 to 29 who received the YFV17D yellow fever vaccine.

V is TRBV9 and J is TRBJ2-3; tentative D call: TRBD1 (5 bases). Trimming removed 6 bases at V and 5 bases at J, with 13 bases between. Germline V gives CDR1 SGDLS, CDR2 YYNGEE. The length of the CDR3 is 13 residues. The CDR3 reads CASNRERGDTQYF. The CDR3 DNA is TGTGCCAGCAATAGGGAAAGGGGAGATACGCAGTATTTT.

In this sample, this clonotype turned up many times. The chain employs TRBV10-3 and TRBJ2-5, with D perhaps TRBD2 (5 bases). CDR1 and CDR2 (germline): ENHRY, SYGVKD. The CDR3 is made up of 12 amino acids. The V end was cut by 2 bases, the J end by 5 bases, with 6 bases between. The CDR3 DNA follows: TGTGCCATCAGTGAGGAGCGGGAGACCCAGTACTTC. Its translation: CAISEERETQYF.

The rearrangement uses TRBV15 and TRBJ2-5; no clear D gene. Germline CDR1 and CDR2: LNHNV and YYDKDF (reference sequence). CDR3 length: 15 residues. V gave up 0 bases and J gave up 1 base, with 9 bases separating them. This CDR3 is CATSRDPQGQETQYF. The CDR3 bases are TGTGCCACCAGCAGAGATCCCCAAGGCCAAGAGACCCAGTACTTC.

This chain connects TRBV11-2 to TRBJ2-3; 16 bases match TRBD2. The ends lost 5 bases at V and 3 bases at J; junction bases unmatched: 5. The CDR3 length is 17 residues. Germline CDR1 reads SGHAT; CDR2 reads FQNNGV. The CDR3 coding sequence is TGTGCCAGCAGCAAAGGGACTAGCGGGGGGGAAACAGATACGCAGTATTTT. Amino acid sequence: CASSKGTSGGETDTQYF.

J is TRBJ2-1 and V is TRBV2; D is perhaps TRBD2 (5 bases). Germline V gives CDR1 SNHLY, CDR2 FYNNEI. CDR3 length: 13 residues. V was shortened by 4 bases and J by 6 bases, with 10 bases between the two germline ends. CDR3 loop: CASSVSGLNEQFF. The CDR3 region has the DNA TGTGCCAGCAGTGTGAGTGGACTCAATGAGCAGTTCTTC.

This clonotype was counted many times. The rearrangement joins TRBV7-9 to TRBJ1-1, with 7 bases matching TRBD1. The CDR3 spans 11 residues. The J segment lost 5 bases and the V segment lost 6 bases, leaving 0 bases of the junction unmatched. Germline V gives CDR1 SEHNR, CDR2 FQNEAQ (reference sequence). The CDR3 reads CASRGQTEAFF. The CDR3 DNA reads as TGTGCCAGCAGGGGACAGACTGAAGCTTTCTTT.

This clonotype was seen more than once but under ten times. CDR3 region: CASSYGASASYEQYV. The CDR3 DNA sequence: TGTGCCAGCAGTTACGGGGCTAGCGCCTCCTACGAGCAGTACGTC. The V and J genes are TRBV6-5 and TRBJ2-7; weak D call: TRBD2 (6 bases). Per germline, CDR1 MNHEY and CDR2 SVGAGI. V shed 2 bases and J shed 0 bases, with 11 bases lying between them. The CDR3 has 15 amino acids.

The sample holds a few counts of this clonotype. The chain is built from TRBV12-3 or TRBV12-4 and TRBJ2-7, with D possibly TRBD1 on 6 matching bases. CDR3 size: 13 residues. V dropped 4 bases and J dropped 3 bases, with 10 bases sitting between them. Written as DNA, the CDR3 is TGTGCCAGCAGTTCCGAACAGGGCTACGAGCAGTACTTC. This sequence encodes CASSSEQGYEQYF.

The CDR3 sequence is CASSVPSSGALGRETQYF. The DNA for the CDR3 is TGTGCCAGCAGCGTACCATCGTCCGGGGCCCTCGGGAGGGAGACCCAGTACTTC. The V gene is TRBV9, the J gene TRBJ2-5, with 7 bases fitting TRBD2. There are 18 residues in the CDR3. The germline gives CDR1 SGDLS, CDR2 YYNGEE. With 1 base clipped from V and 5 bases from J, the junction kept 17 bases outside the gene matches. Full variable domain (rest looked up from reference TRBV9 and TRBJ2-5): DSGVTQTPKHLITATGQRVTLRCSPRSGDLSVYWYQQSLDQGLQFLIQYYNGEERAKGNILERFSAQQFPDLHSELNLSSLELGDSALYFCASSVPSSGALGRETQYFGPGTRLLVL.

This clonotype was seen a handful of times. The chain uses TRBV5-1 and TRBJ2-1, with 11 bases matching TRBD2. Germline assignment: CDR1 SGHRS and CDR2 YFSETQ. The V gene end was trimmed by 4 bases and the J gene end by 4 bases; junction bases not matched to a gene: 4. The CDR3 sequence is 15 residues long. CDR3 loop: CASSAGTSGYNEQFF. The DNA for the CDR3 is TGCGCCAGCAGCGCTGGGACTAGCGGATACAATGAGCAGTTCTTC.

This chain connects TRBV19 to TRBJ2-1; TRBD1 agrees at 8 bases. This CDR3 spans 15 amino acids. V gave up 7 bases and J gave up 9 bases; unmatched junction bases: 14. Looked up from germline, CDR1 is LNHDA and CDR2 is SQIVND (reference sequence). In nucleotides, the CDR3 is TGTGCCAGTAATGAAGGTACAGGGGGGTTGGGTGAGCAGTTCTTC. Translating it yields CASNEGTGGLGEQFF.

This clonotype was picked up many times. This chain uses TRBV4-3 with TRBJ1-3, with D possibly being TRBD1 (5 bases). From germline, CDR1 is LGHNA and CDR2 YSLEER. CDR3 size: 14 residues. The germline V and J ends were trimmed by 0 bases and 9 bases, with 12 bases remaining between them. Here the CDR3 DNA reads TGCGCCAGCAGCCAAGATAGGCTCGGGGCCACCATATATTTT. Translation gives CASSQDRLGATIYF.

The sample holds a few counts of this clonotype. The V gene is TRBV20-1, the J gene TRBJ2-1, with 9 bases aligning to TRBD2. The CDR3 loop spans 14 amino acids. J lost 7 bases, V lost 4 bases, and 8 bases had no gene match. Germline V CDR1 and CDR2: DFQATT, SNEGSKA (reference sequence). DNA for the CDR3: TGCAGTGCTATGGCGGGACTAGCTACGAATGAGCAGTTCTTC. Translated, it gives CSAMAGLATNEQFF.

This clonotype has a handful of counts. The chain combines TRBV27 with TRBJ1-1; D gene unclear. The germline V and J ends were trimmed by 5 bases and 0 bases, with 13 bases remaining between them. Germline V gene data show CDR1 as MNHEY and CDR2 as SMNVEV (reference sequence). This CDR3 comprises 15 residues. CDR3 sequence reads: CASSGPRTLNTEAFF. The DNA of the CDR3 is TGTGCCAGCAGTGGCCCCCGGACGTTGAACACTGAAGCTTTCTTT.

Only one count was recorded for this clonotype. The chain carries TRBV18 and TRBJ2-2; a weak D match, TRBD1 (6 bases). Germline lookup yields CDR1 KGHSH and CDR2 LQKENI. V was trimmed by 1 base and J by 10 bases, leaving 16 bases between them. The CDR3 totals 15 residues. CDR3 bases: TGTGCCAGCTCACCACAGACAGGAAGATCTGAGGAGCTGTTTTTT. Translation gives CASSPQTGRSEELFF.

The table lists this clonotype with a few counts. A junction end diverges from the germline sequence, so it may reflect a read error. The chain has TRBV18 and TRBJ1-3; 8 bases are shared with TRBD1. Germline-derived CDR1 and CDR2 are KGHSH and LQKENI. CDR3 size: 14 residues. DNA for the CDR3: TGTGCCAGCTCGGGGACAGGCTCTGGAGACACCATATATTTT. It is translated as CASSGTGSGDTIYF. Complete variable domain (other parts from reference TRBV18 and TRBJ1-3): NAGVMQNPRHLVRRRGQEARLRCSPMKGHSHVYWYRQLPEEGLKFMVYLQKENIIDESGMPKERFSAEFPKEGPSILRIQQVVRGDSAAYFCASSGTGSGDTIYFGEGSWLTVV.